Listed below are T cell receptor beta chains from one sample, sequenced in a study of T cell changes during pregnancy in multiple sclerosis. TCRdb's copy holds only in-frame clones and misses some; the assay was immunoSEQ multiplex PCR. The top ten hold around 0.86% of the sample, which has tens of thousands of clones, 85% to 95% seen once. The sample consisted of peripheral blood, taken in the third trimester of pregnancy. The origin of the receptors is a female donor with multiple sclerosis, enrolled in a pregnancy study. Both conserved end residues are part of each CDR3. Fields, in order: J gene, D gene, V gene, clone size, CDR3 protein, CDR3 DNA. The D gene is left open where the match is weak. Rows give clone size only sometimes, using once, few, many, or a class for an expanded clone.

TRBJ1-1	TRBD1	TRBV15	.	CATGLRAGQAFMNTEAFF	TGTGCCACCGGCCTCCGGGCGGGACAGGCCTTTATGAACACTGAAGCTTTCTTT
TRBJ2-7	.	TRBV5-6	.	CASSLGSRLGYEQYF	TGTGCCAGCAGCTTGGGGAGTCGTCTCGGATACGAGCAGTACTTC
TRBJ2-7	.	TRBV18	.	CASSSGTESYEQYF	TGTGCCAGCTCCTCCGGGACTGAATCCTACGAGCAGTACTTC
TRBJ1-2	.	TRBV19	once	CASKDSPSNYGYTF	TGTGCCAGTAAGGACAGCCCTTCTAACTATGGCTACACCTTC
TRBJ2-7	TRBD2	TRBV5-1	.	CASSSTSGAYEQYF	TGCGCCAGCAGCTCGACTAGCGGGGCCTACGAGCAGTACTTC
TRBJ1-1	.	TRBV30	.	CAWSVRLGWTATEAFF	TGTGCCTGGAGTGTTCGCTTGGGATGGACAGCAACTGAAGCTTTCTTT
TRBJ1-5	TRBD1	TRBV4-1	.	CASSQDPLTGGQPQHF	TGCGCCAGCAGCCAAGATCCCTTGACAGGGGGTCAGCCCCAGCATTTT
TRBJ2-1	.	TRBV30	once	CAWNSQYNEQFF	TGTGCCTGGAACAGTCAATACAATGAGCAGTTCTTC
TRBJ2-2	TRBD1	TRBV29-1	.	CSVGQGAQGGELFF	TGCAGCGTTGGACAGGGGGCGCAAGGCGGGGAGCTGTTTTTT
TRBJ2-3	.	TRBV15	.	CATSRRDSTDTQYF	TGTGCCACCAGCAGGCGGGACTCCACAGATACGCAGTATTTT
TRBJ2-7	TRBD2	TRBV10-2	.	CASSEAGGPYEQYF	TGCGCCAGCAGTGAGGCGGGGGGGCCCTACGAGCAGTACTTC
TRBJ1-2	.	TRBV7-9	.	CASSLAPGTRGNGYTF	TGTGCCAGCAGCTTAGCCCCCGGGACGCGGGGGAATGGCTACACCTTC
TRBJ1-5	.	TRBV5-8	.	CASSPGQSTGNQPQHF	TGTGCCAGCAGCCCCGGACAGTCCACCGGCAATCAGCCCCAGCATTTT
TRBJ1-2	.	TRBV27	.	CASSSLGGRSRGYTF	TGTGCCAGCAGTTCCCTCGGGGGTAGGTCACGTGGCTACACCTTC
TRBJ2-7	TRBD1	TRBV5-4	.	CASSQGQGRYEQYF	TGTGCCAGCAGCCAGGGACAGGGCAGGTACGAGCAGTACTTC
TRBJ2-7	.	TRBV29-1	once	CSVEKGSRYEQYF	TGCAGCGTTGAAAAAGGGAGCCGGTACGAGCAGTACTTC
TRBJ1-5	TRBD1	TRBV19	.	CASTTTGLNQPQHF	TGTGCCAGCACAACGACAGGGCTCAATCAGCCCCAGCATTTT
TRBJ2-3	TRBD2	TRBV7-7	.	CASSLAPGLNTDTQYF	TGTGCCAGCAGCTTAGCCCCGGGACTAAACACAGATACGCAGTATTTT
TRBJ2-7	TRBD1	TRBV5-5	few	CASSVNRGSEQYF	TGTGCCAGCAGCGTAAACAGGGGGAGTGAGCAGTACTTC
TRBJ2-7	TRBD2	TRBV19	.	CASSTKLAGSSYEQYF	TGTGCCAGTAGTACTAAACTAGCGGGAAGCTCCTACGAGCAGTACTTC
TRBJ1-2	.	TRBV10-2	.	CASSEKGITYGYTF	TGCGCCAGCAGTGAAAAGGGGATAACCTATGGCTACACCTTC
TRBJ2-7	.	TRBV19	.	CASTNGWEQYF	TGTGCCAGTACTAACGGGTGGGAGCAGTACTTC
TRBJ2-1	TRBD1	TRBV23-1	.	CASSWPQGGHSYNEQFF	TGCGCCAGCAGTTGGCCACAGGGGGGCCACTCCTACAATGAGCAGTTCTTC
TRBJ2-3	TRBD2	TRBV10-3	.	CAISALAGEIPVPQYF	TGTGCCATCAGTGCGCTAGCGGGGGAAATCCCCGTCCCGCAGTATTTT
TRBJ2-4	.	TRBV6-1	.	CASSEALGGMVFLAKNIQYF	TGTGCCAGCAGTGAAGCGCTGGGCGGGATGGTCTTCCTAGCCAAAAACATTCAGTACTTC
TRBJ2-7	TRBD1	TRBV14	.	CASSTAGGTGDFLEQYF	TGTGCCAGCAGCACTGCGGGTGGGACAGGGGACTTCCTTGAGCAGTACTTC
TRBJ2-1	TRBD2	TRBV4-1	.	CASSFSGSSYNEQFF	TGCGCCAGCAGCTTTAGCGGGAGCTCCTACAATGAGCAGTTCTTC
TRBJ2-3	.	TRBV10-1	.	CASRRGSTDTQYF	TGCGCCAGCAGAAGGGGGAGCACAGATACGCAGTATTTT
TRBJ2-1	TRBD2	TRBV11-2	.	CASSFGAGALDEQFF	TGTGCCAGCAGCTTCGGAGCGGGAGCCCTCGATGAGCAGTTCTTC
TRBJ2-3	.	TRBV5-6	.	CASRDNTDTQYF	TGTGCCAGCAGGGACAACACAGATACGCAGTATTTT
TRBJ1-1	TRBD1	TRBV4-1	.	CASSQDRGTGFTEAFF	TGCGCCAGCAGCCAAGATCGGGGGACAGGGTTCACTGAAGCTTTCTTT
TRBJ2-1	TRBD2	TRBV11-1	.	CASSFGFSGAYNEQFF	TGTGCCAGCAGCTTTGGGTTTAGCGGGGCTTACAATGAGCAGTTCTTC
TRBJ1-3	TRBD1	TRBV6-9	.	CASSCYDREQGNTIYF	TGTGCCAGCAGTTGTTATGACAGGGAACAGGGAAACACCATATATTTT
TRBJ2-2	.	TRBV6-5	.	CASSYWPSRDTGELFF	TGTGCCAGCAGTTACTGGCCTAGCCGAGACACCGGGGAGCTGTTTTTT
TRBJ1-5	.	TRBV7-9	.	CASSAGLFSNQPQHF	TGTGCCAGCAGCGCTGGCCTTTTTAGCAATCAGCCCCAGCATTTT
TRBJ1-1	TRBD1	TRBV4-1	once	CASSQTNRGRGGYTEAFF	TGCGCCAGCAGCCAAACCAACAGGGGTAGGGGTGGATACACTGAAGCTTTCTTT
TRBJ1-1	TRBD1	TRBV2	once	CASSPTGGTEAFF	TGTGCCAGCAGTCCCACAGGGGGCACTGAAGCTTTCTTT
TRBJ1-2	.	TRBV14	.	CASSPNNRNYGYTF	TGTGCCAGCAGTCCAAATAACAGGAACTATGGCTACACCTTC
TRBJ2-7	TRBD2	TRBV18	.	CASSPPTSGVYEQYF	TGTGCCAGCTCACCACCTACTAGCGGGGTGTACGAGCAGTACTTC
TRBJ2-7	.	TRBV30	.	CAWGLSSSYEQYF	TGTGCCTGGGGACTCTCGAGCTCCTACGAGCAGTACTTC
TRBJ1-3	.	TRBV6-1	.	CASSGDSGNTIYF	TGTGCCAGCAGTGGAGACTCTGGAAACACCATATATTTT
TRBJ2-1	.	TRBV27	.	CASSRVNPRAANNEQFF	TGTGCCAGCAGTCGGGTAAATCCGCGGGCGGCAAACAATGAGCAGTTCTTC
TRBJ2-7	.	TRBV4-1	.	CASSQESRDWSEQYF	TGCGCCAGCAGCCAAGAGTCCCGGGATTGGAGCGAGCAGTACTTC
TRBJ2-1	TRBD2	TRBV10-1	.	CASMGGTSENNEQFF	TGCGCCAGCATGGGAGGGACTAGCGAGAACAATGAGCAGTTCTTC
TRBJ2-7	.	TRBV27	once	CASSPTFAGEQYF	TGTGCCAGCAGTCCTACCTTCGCGGGCGAGCAGTACTTC
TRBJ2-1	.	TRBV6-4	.	CASSEQYRNNEQFF	TGTGCCAGCAGTGAACAGTATAGGAACAATGAGCAGTTCTTC
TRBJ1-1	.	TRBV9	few	CASGTGNTEAFF	TGTGCCAGCGGAACAGGGAACACTGAAGCTTTCTTT
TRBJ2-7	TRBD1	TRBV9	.	CASSVGGQGASEQYF	TGTGCCAGCAGCGTAGGGGGACAGGGGGCTTCCGAGCAGTACTTC
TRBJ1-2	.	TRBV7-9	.	CASSFNRAGYTF	TGTGCCAGCAGCTTTAACAGGGCTGGCTACACCTTC
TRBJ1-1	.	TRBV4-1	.	CASSQDLSSLGLNTEAFF	TGCGCCAGCAGCCAAGACCTATCATCCCTGGGGCTGAACACTGAAGCTTTCTTT
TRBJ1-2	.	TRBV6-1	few	CASSVSPHYGYTF	TGTGCCAGCAGTGTGTCCCCTCACTATGGCTACACCTTC
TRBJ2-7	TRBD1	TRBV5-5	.	CASSLDTGTGYYEQYF	TGTGCCAGCAGCTTGGACACCGGGACAGGGTACTACGAGCAGTACTTC
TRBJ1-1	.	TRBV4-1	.	CASSQDRTNGGTEAFF	TGCGCCAGCAGCCAAGATAGGACTAACGGAGGGACTGAAGCTTTCTTT
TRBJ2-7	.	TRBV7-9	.	CASRTTGSYEQYF	TGTGCCAGCAGGACAACGGGGTCCTACGAGCAGTACTTC
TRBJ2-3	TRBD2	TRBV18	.	CASSPPALAGRSDTQYF	TGTGCCAGCTCACCACCGGCCCTAGCGGGAAGATCAGATACGCAGTATTTT